This TCR beta chain was found in a study of cytomegalovirus exposure and HLA in healthy donors (dated 2017 in TCRdb). About the investigation overall: In an earlier analysis of roughly 500 of the donors, 276 Gb of sequence data and 90 million to 120 million unique TCR beta sequences from approximately 180 million T cells were reported. Roughly 300 gigabases of sequencing data and roughly 80 million unique TCR sequences made up an early release that covered 500 to 700 HLA-typed donors. Of the 300 to 500 genotyped donors, approximately 80% were placed in the genetic ancestry cluster associated with self-reported Caucasian donors. The aim of the study was to test whether cataloging public T cell receptors could identify signatures of past pathogen exposure. The study profiled the T cell repertoires of around 700 subjects by immunosequencing and related them to cytomegalovirus serostatus. In addition to the first cohort of 666 subjects, a separate validation cohort of over 90 different subjects was used. To predict cytomegalovirus infection status, the study combined high-throughput TCR immunosequencing, statistical association of individual TCRs with disease status, and machine learning. To study patterns of TCR occurrence, a later analysis re-analyzed previously published TCR beta repertoires from 600 to 750 donors and added high-resolution HLA genotyping. The later analysis used no new phenotypic data to find candidate immune exposures, relying instead on TCR beta sequences and their occurrence across donors. In an earlier analysis of a few hundred of the donors, high-throughput TCR beta sequencing was used to judge whether each TCR beta V gene segment behaved as functional or pseudogenic. Donor age, sex, ethnicity and CMV serostatus were compiled together with the repertoire data. In a later genetic analysis, genome-wide SNP genotypes for about three fifths of the roughly 670 donors were used, and that subset was treated as a discovery cohort. All discovery cohort repertoires had been generated on a single sequencing platform. Both class I and class II loci were covered by HLA typing, at four-digit resolution. Typing coverage varied by locus: roughly 629-630 donors for A, B, C, DRB1 and DQB1; roughly 520 for DQA1; more than 600 for DPA1; roughly 470 for DPB1. Roughly 5 DR-DQ haplotypes were handled as single units for association and clustering, since linkage in the cohort was strong. Across 300 to 500 genotyped donors of the cohort, an average of approximately 200,000 unique TCR beta nucleotide sequences per donor were sequenced, and around 19% of those sequences were non-productive. Results and caveats for the whole study, not just this receptor: In a later analysis, TCR association rates were found to vary across HLA loci, with the most associated TCRs seen for DRB1 alleles and the fewest for HLA-C alleles. Across donors, most TCR sequences were observed very rarely, whereas some public TCRs were present in many individuals. A later analysis reported that several top co-occurrence clusters appeared linked to parvovirus B19, influenza, CMV and Epstein-Barr virus. According to a later analysis, most CMV-associated TCR beta chains appeared to be HLA-restricted, and the HLA associations seemed to be driven largely by CMV exposure. The earlier analysis of around 600 of the donors excluded 15 to 20 rarely observed V segments, including chromosome 9 orphons, because counts were too low. It was suggested by the authors that the approach could potentially be generalized to other disease states and immunological phenotypes. Some IMGT-functional V segments, including TRBV6-2 and TRBV6-3, could not be told apart with the 87-base-pair reads, so those segments were excluded. Assigning TCR associations to individual alleles was difficult when HLA alleles, especially DR and DQ, strongly co-occurred. A later analysis associated about 18,000 TCR beta sequences with specific HLA alleles at a false discovery rate of 0.05. In vitro tests confirmed that three of the cytomegalovirus-associated TCR beta chains recognize cytomegalovirus antigens. The only immune exposure information available for the cohort was CMV serostatus. In a later genetic analysis, a missense DCLRE1C variant was associated with V-gene and J-gene trimming of TCR beta chains, and the association was replicated in an independent cohort. Sequencing depth was assumed to be roughly uniform across donors in the presence/absence analyses, though that assumption may not hold. A group of highly shared sequence variants was considered likely to be a technical artifact of the sequencing pipeline. The classifier was reported to diagnose cytomegalovirus status with high specificity and sensitivity in both the original and validation cohorts. An earlier analysis of several hundred of the donors showed that most TCR beta V segments appeared in productive rearrangements either about 87% or about 30% of the time, which broadly matched IMGT annotations. Linkage disequilibrium might explain the correlated functional status among segregating V segments, but an unknown experimental factor could not be excluded. A further reported finding was that TCR beta sequences accurately predicted the HLA-A and HLA-B alleles for most subjects in the first cohort. Because some donors lacked HLA typing at each locus, the association tests relied only on the typed subset. In a later genetic analysis, fewer N-insertions in productive TCRs were reported among donors in an Asian-associated ancestry cluster than the approximately 670-donor mean. In the study, around 160 TCR beta chains were listed as associated with cytomegalovirus. In a later analysis, HLA-associated TCR beta chains were found to be more clonally expanded and to have lower generation probabilities than equally common non-associated chains. In this cohort, only TCR beta chains were sequenced, and detectable features were limited by the absence of alpha or paired-chain data.

Trimming removed 2 bases from V and 0 bases from J, leaving 19 bases between the germline ends. Its CDR3 holds 18 amino acids, cysteine through phenylalanine. Only the CDR3 region is kept as DNA, spanning 54 bases read in frame from base 1. CDR1 and CDR2 (LGHNA, YNFKEQ) derive from the germline V gene. About this clone itself: Its antigen specificity is not known. Base qualities are not at hand, and no much larger clone is one base apart. This specimen includes other DNA sequences encoding the same CDR3.

Library prep was done by the immunoSEQ multiplex PCR assay. For the multiplex PCR, a mixture combining 60 forward primers for TCR Vbeta segments and 13 reverse primers for TCR Jbeta segments was used. The CDR3 region of rearranged TCR beta genes was amplified from genomic DNA with a multiplex PCR assay. On the Illumina HiSeq System, the amplified TCR beta libraries were sequenced as 87-base-pair reads. The source study handled its data this way. Across the 600 to 700 repertoires, a later analysis counted roughly 77 million unique TCR beta chains, around 11 million of which were shared by at least two donors. To remove PCR and sequencing errors, raw reads were error-corrected and collapsed into unique sequences using a nearest-neighbor algorithm that merged closely related sequences. V, D and J gene segments were assigned by aligning CDR3 sequences to IMGT reference sequences. For a sequence to be retained, at least a six-nucleotide match to both a V gene segment and a J gene segment was required. A rearrangement was called productive if the CDR3 had no stop codons and remained in frame with V and J, and every other rearrangement was called non-productive. CDR3 was defined by IMGT convention, running from the second conserved V-encoded cysteine to the conserved J-encoded phenylalanine. Sequences without an unambiguous match to a single V gene segment were excluded from the earlier analysis of approximately 560 of the donors. An earlier analysis of 587 of the donors classified V segments as functional when productive rearrangements were above 56.7% and as segregating when the standard deviation between donors was above 5%. A statistical classification framework was developed to diagnose cytomegalovirus status using the catalog of TCR beta chain sequences. A later analysis assigned V and J genes by comparing TCR nucleotide sequences with IMGT/GENE-DB human TR gene sequences. Using the TCRdist pipeline, a later analysis assigned CDR3 sequences along with most-parsimonious VDJ recombination scenarios. A later analysis defined each TCR beta chain by its CDR3 amino acid sequence plus V-gene family, and excluded reads lacking a unique V-gene family. In a later analysis, some 600 highly shared, low-generation-probability nucleotide sequences were removed to address suspected cross-contamination and a sequencing artifact. For each public chain, a later analysis derived a clonal expansion index from normalized ranks of inferred template counts within each repertoire. A later analysis computed generation probabilities with a VDJ recombination model fitted to out-of-frame rearrangements, and checked the results against IGoR. A later analysis scored TCR-TCR, TCR-HLA and TCR-CMV co-occurrence with hypergeometric tests, applying a repertoire-size bias correction to TCR pairs. A later analysis estimated false discovery rates by permuting HLA or CMV assignments 20 times. In a later analysis, co-occurring TCRs were grouped with DBSCAN, and TCRdist sequence similarity was added when clustering was performed within HLA-allele-positive subsets. Co-occurrence clustering excluded repertoires with fewer than 30,000 or more than 120,000 public chains, plus five with anomalous nucleotide sharing. TCRdb retrieved this table from immuneACCESS and kept in-frame rearrangements only. Not all clones are present; in checked studies, unresolved V genes account for under half, and no reason is known for the remainder. V and J calls and clone size come straight from that table; D and trimming were deduced from the DNA. In this sample the table shows under 150,000 clones, around 78% of which occur a single time. 2.5% to 3.5% of the sample rests with the top ten.

The cohort comprised several hundred healthy bone marrow donors. At the time of sampling, all cohort members were nominally healthy, though unrecorded immune exposures were likely present. The donor tested CMV seropositive and was one of the 289 seropositive cohort members. A peripheral blood sample was collected from each donor, and TCR beta sequencing was performed on peripheral blood mononuclear cells. Genomic DNA was extracted from the blood cell samples with the Qiagen DNeasy Blood Extraction Kit. The sequence was collected from a woman aged 25 to 39 in good health and CMV-seropositive. The sequenced sample consisted of PBMCs. Recombination connected TRBV4-2 to TRBJ1-1; the D gene is possibly TRBD1, with 6 bases matching. The CDR3 protein: CASSQKGGAEGLNTEAFF. The DNA sequence follows: TGTGCCAGCAGCCAAAAAGGGGGGGCCGAGGGATTGAACACTGAAGCTTTCTTT.